The 9 T cell receptor beta chains below all came from one sample that was sequenced in a study of CD8 T cell repertoires and HIV-1 epitope variants. Profiled with immunoSEQ multiplex PCR; TCRdb holds only in-frame clones, not every one. This table has over 90,000 clones, roughly four fifths appearing once. Sequencing used uncultured baseline CD8+ T cells from peripheral blood mononuclear cells (PBMCs). Receptors were obtained from a male donor with HIV.

The genes are TRBV29-1 and TRBJ1-2, with D unclear. Trimming cost V 2 bases and J 8 bases, with 12 bases left between them. CDR3 length equals 12 residues. Germline V lookup: CDR1 SQVTM, CDR2 ANQGSEA. CDR3 in DNA: TGCAGCGTTGAAACCGGGTTTGGGGGCTACACCTTC. Its translation is CSVETGFGGYTF.

This sequence joins TRBV28 and TRBJ1-5, with no clear D. Between the trimmed V and J ends, which lost 1 base and 1 base, there was a span of 5 bases. Germline V gene data show CDR1 as MDHEN and CDR2 as SYDVKM. The CDR3 loop spans 14 amino acids. For the CDR3, the DNA is TGTGCCAGCAGTTTATCGGGGAGCAATCAGCCCCAGCATTTT. Its translation is CASSLSGSNQPQHF.

In DNA, the CDR3 is TGTGCCAGCTCCCAAAGAGGGAATCTCGCTGAAGCTTTCTTT. This encodes CASSQRGNLAEAFF. This rearrangement joins TRBV18 to TRBJ1-1; unclear D gene. Trimming stripped 6 bases from V and 6 bases from J, with 17 bases between. The CDR3 runs to 14 residues. Germline assignment: CDR1 KGHSH and CDR2 LQKENI.

The V and J genes are TRBV7-2 and TRBJ2-7; no clear D gene. The germline V and J ends were trimmed by 0 bases and 2 bases, with 11 bases remaining between them. CDR1 is SGHTA, CDR2 FQGNSA, per germline. There are 15 residues in the CDR3. The CDR3 DNA is TGTGCCAGCAGCTTAGCCCCTGATGGGGCCTACGAGCAGTACTTC. It translates to CASSLAPDGAYEQYF.

The chain uses TRBV5-6 and TRBJ2-1; D unresolved. The V end lost 4 bases, the J end lost 8 bases, and 10 bases lay between the germline ends. Germline values: CDR1 SGHDT, CDR2 YYEEEE. CDR3 size: 12 residues. The CDR3 reads CASSPTWDEQFF. The CDR3 DNA reads TGTGCCAGCAGCCCAACCTGGGATGAGCAGTTCTTC.

This clone has only a few counts. The chain links TRBV5-4 to TRBJ2-3; no definite D call. Germline V gene lookup returns CDR1 SGHNT and CDR2 YYREEE (reference sequence). The CDR3 extends over 13 amino acids. Between the trimmed V and J ends, which lost 4 bases and 4 bases, there was a span of 10 bases. The CDR3 DNA reads as TGTGCCAGCAGCCAGCACCAGGCAGATACGCAGTATTTT. It codes for CASSQHQADTQYF. The full variable domain, completed using reference TRBV5-4 and TRBJ2-3, is ETGVTQSPTHLIKTRGQQVTLRCSSQSGHNTVSWYQQALGQGPQFIFQYYREEENGRGNFPPRFSGLQFPNYSSELNVNALELDDSALYLCASSQHQADTQYFGPGTRLTVL.

V usage is TRBV6-5 and J usage is TRBJ1-6; TRBD1 might be the D (6 bases). CDR1 and CDR2 from the germline V gene are MNHEY and SVGAGI. The CDR3 sequence is 14 residues long. Trimming left V 6 bases short and J 5 bases short, with 11 bases between. The CDR3 DNA reads as TGTGCCAGCAGGCCGGGACACAATAATTCACCCCTCCACTTT. Translated, it gives CASRPGHNNSPLHF.

The V and J genes are TRBV21-1 and TRBJ2-5; the D call in the table, TRBD1, was not verified against the DNA. TRBV21-1 has pseudogene status. The CDR3 covers 15 residues. The CDR3 DNA reads TGTGCCAGCCCTCCCCGGGACAGCCCCGTTTGCGCCCAGTACTTC. Protein: CASPPRDSPVCAQYF.

The chain joins TRBV5-4 to TRBJ2-7, with D possibly TRBD1 on 6 matching bases. Germline values: CDR1 SGHNT, CDR2 YYREEE (reference sequence). Trimming stripped 2 bases from V and 6 bases from J, with 12 bases between. This CDR3 comprises 13 residues. CDR3 amino acids: CASSFGQSGEQYF. The DNA for the CDR3 is TGTGCCAGCAGCTTCGGACAGTCTGGCGAGCAGTACTTC.